This TCR beta chain was sequenced in a study of T cells in Graves' hyperthyroidism and ophthalmopathy. Study-wide results and caveats: Ophthalmopathy was separated from stable hyperthyroidism by a 13 V-J model.

Many counts were recorded for this clonotype. Its matching antigen is unknown. RNA transcripts were the template for amplifying TCR beta CDR3 regions. Carried out on the TCR CDR3, a first-round RT-PCR used the HTBI primer set. TCRdb fed the multiplex PCR reads into MiXCR, producing one record per CDR3 protein. The sample shows fewer than 450,000 distinct CDR3 sequences, about a sixth of them seen only once. The CDR3 spans 15 residues. Germline V gene lookup returns CDR1 MDHEN and CDR2 SYDVKM. V gave up 1 base and J gave up 3 bases, with 10 bases separating them. Each patient was aged 18 to 65 and had newly diagnosed hyperthyroidism of under 2 months' duration. Any patient presenting with uncontrolled infection, other autoimmune disease, pregnancy or lactation was left out. The diagnoses drew upon clinical symptoms, serum thyroxine and TRAb, thyroid ultrasound and orbital computed tomography.

The sequenced material came from blood. The rearrangement links TRBV28 to TRBJ1-5, with D possibly being TRBD1 (5 bases). The sequence derives from a woman in her twenties or thirties with Graves' hyperthyroidism that later progressed to Graves' ophthalmopathy. The CDR3 sequence is CASSLLQGDNQPQHF. For the CDR3, the DNA is TGTGCCAGCAGTTTATTGCAGGGTGACAATCAGCCCCAGCATTTT.